The text below deals with one T cell receptor (beta chain). Its antigen is not known. Only in-frame clones appear in the TCRdb table, and some are missing; sequencing was by immunoSEQ multiplex PCR. The sample shows more than 80,000 clones, more than 70% of them seen only once. The data belong to a study of identifying expanded T cells in peripheral blood. General study findings and limits: Clone count variance between approximately two-week samples rose with total template count. Differentially abundant clones: about 1.2 between replicates, 16.4 at 2 to 3 weeks, less than 25 at four.

Collection occurred without any documented infections or immune events in donors. CDR3 size: 17 residues. Germline V gene sequence: CDR1 SGHTA, CDR2 FQGTGA. Germline trimming cut 1 base from V and 5 bases from J; bases unmatched to any gene: 9. The source is a person aged 18 to 69 in good health. Sequencing used blood. The chain recombines TRBV7-3 with TRBJ2-5, with 11 positions matching TRBD1. CDR3 bases: TGTGCCAGCAGCTTAAAACCCCTGGGACAGGGGGTGGAGACCCAGTACTTC. It codes for CASSLKPLGQGVETQYF.